Shown below are 4 T cell receptor beta chains from a single sample sequenced in a study of CD8 T cells in ankylosing spondylitis. TCRdb processed the 5' RACE reads anew with MiXCR; each CDR3 protein has one entry. The sample has about 190,000 distinct CDR3 sequences, about an eighth seen once; the top ten hold 11%. Sample: blood, either unsorted or a sorted T cell fraction (not recorded which). Source of these receptors: a female donor with ankylosing spondylitis or in good health (not recorded which).

This clonotype has ten or more counts. The chain recombines TRBV6-2 or TRBV6-3 with TRBJ2-6; no firm D call. The germline V gene encodes CDR1 MNHEY and CDR2 SVGEGT. Deletions cut 4 bases from V and 1 base from J, with 8 bases between. The CDR3 extends over 15 amino acids. CDR3 protein: CASSFTESGANVLTF. CDR3 DNA: TGTGCCAGCAGTTTCACAGAGTCTGGGGCCAACGTCCTGACTTTC.

This clonotype appeared a few times. V gene TRBV7-9 combines with J gene TRBJ1-2; D unclear. This CDR3 spans 15 amino acids. CDR1 is SEHNR, CDR2 FQNEAQ, per germline (reference sequence). Trimming stripped 1 base from V and 10 bases from J, with 19 bases between. The CDR3 DNA reads as TGTGCCAGCAGCTTAGAGAACCTCGAATACTGGGACTACACCTTC. This sequence encodes CASSLENLEYWDYTF.

The chain recombines TRBV29-1 with TRBJ1-5, with TRBD1 matching 9 bases. This CDR3 is 14 amino acids long. J was trimmed by 1 base and V by 8 bases; bases with no gene match: 6. The germline V gene encodes CDR1 SQVTM and CDR2 ANQGSEA. DNA of the CDR3: TGCAGCATCACGACAGGGGGAAGCAATCAGCCCCAGCATTTT. The encoded protein is CSITTGGSNQPQHF.

In its sample, this clonotype was seen many times. This sequence joins TRBV29-1 and TRBJ1-5; D is perhaps TRBD1 (5 bases). This CDR3 is built from 15 residues. V was trimmed by 4 bases and J by 2 bases, leaving 15 bases between them. Germline assignment: CDR1 SQVTM and CDR2 ANQGSEA. CDR3 amino acids: CSVAAGQSGNQPQHF. The CDR3 DNA reads TGCAGCGTTGCTGCAGGGCAGAGCGGCAATCAGCCCCAGCATTTT. The full variable domain, completed using reference TRBV29-1 and TRBJ1-5, is SAVISQKPSRDICQRGTSLTIQCQVDSQVTMMFWYRQQPGQSLTLIATANQGSEATYESGFVIDKFPISRPNLTFSTLTVSNMSPEDSSIYLCSVAAGQSGNQPQHFGDGTRLSIL.